This TCR beta chain was captured in a study of post-analysis software for immune sequencing data. Broader study findings: Among multiple sclerosis patients, normalized Chao1 diversity was significantly below that of controls. Samples from one preparation batch, clustered by F measure, grouped strongly together. TRBV5-6, TRBV5-1 and TRBV20-1 were among roughly 5 TRBV segments more frequent in patients than controls.

The junction had 8 bases not matched to a gene; V was cut back by 2 bases and J by 9 bases. The CDR3 spans 16 residues. Germline-derived CDR1 and CDR2 are SGHRS and YFSETQ. Unique molecular identifiers featured in each of the TCR beta cDNA libraries. Between roughly 0.9 and 11 million T cells gave rise to about 450,000 cDNA molecules. TCRdb reprocessed the PCR reads with MiXCR, giving one entry per CDR3 protein. The profile covers about 820,000 distinct CDR3 sequences, with roughly 50% appearing a single time and 4.6% taken by the ten largest. To note about this clonotype: What it binds is not known.

This TCR was sampled from a girl aged 10 to 17 with multiple sclerosis. Sequencing used blood. The chain recombines TRBV5-1 with TRBJ2-1; 13 bases line up with TRBD2. CDR3 loop: CASSLDRTSGSIEQFF. CDR3 sequence (DNA): TGCGCCAGCAGCTTAGATAGGACTAGCGGGAGTATTGAGCAGTTCTTC.